The clone carrying this TCR beta chain was picked up a small number of times. Its antigen is unknown. TCRdb reprocessed the RT-PCR reads with MiXCR, giving one entry per CDR3 protein. The data hold some 640,000 distinct CDR3 sequences, with roughly 13% observed a single time. The data were taken from a study of response to subunit inactivated influenza vaccine. The length of the CDR3 is 15 residues. Germline V gives CDR1 MNHEY, CDR2 SVGAGI. Trimming left V 4 bases short and J 0 bases short, with 13 bases between. Findings and caveats of the study: It was the authors' suggestion that each seasonal influenza vaccination recruits few new T cells.

This TCR came from a middle-aged man who received an inactivated influenza vaccine. The chain combines TRBV6-5 with TRBJ2-7, with a possible D match to TRBD2 (5 bases). The specimen comprised PBMCs from blood, sampled roughly 2 weeks before vaccination. CDR3 sequence: CASSSHSVSSYEQYF. CDR3 bases: TGTGCCAGCAGTTCCCATAGCGTGAGCTCCTACGAGCAGTACTTC.